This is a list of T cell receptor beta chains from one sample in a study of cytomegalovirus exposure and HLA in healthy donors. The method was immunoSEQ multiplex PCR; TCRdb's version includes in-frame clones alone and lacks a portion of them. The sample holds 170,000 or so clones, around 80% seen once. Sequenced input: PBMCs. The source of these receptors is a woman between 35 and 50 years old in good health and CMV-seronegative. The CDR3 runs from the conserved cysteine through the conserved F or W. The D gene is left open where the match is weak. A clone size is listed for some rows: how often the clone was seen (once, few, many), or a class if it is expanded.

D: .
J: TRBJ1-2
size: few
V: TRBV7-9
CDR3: CASSYQGYGYTF
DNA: TGTGCCAGCAGCTACCAGGGCTATGGCTACACCTTC

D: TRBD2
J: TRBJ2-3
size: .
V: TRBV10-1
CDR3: CASAPGTSGGPRDTQYF
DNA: TGCGCCAGCGCCCCGGGGACTAGCGGGGGGCCGAGGGATACGCAGTATTTT

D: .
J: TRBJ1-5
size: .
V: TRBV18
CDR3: CASSPLEELDGQPQHF
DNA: TGTGCCAGCTCACCCTTGGAGGAGCTTGACGGTCAGCCCCAGCATTTT

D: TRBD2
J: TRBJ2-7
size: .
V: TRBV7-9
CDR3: CASTKASGKAYEQYF
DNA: TGTGCCAGCACCAAAGCCAGCGGGAAGGCCTACGAGCAGTACTTC

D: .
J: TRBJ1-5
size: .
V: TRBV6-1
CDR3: CASSEELRGYSNQPQHF
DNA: TGTGCCAGCAGTGAAGAACTCAGGGGATATAGCAATCAGCCCCAGCATTTT

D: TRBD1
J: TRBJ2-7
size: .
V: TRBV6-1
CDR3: CASTGQREQYF
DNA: TGTGCCAGCACGGGACAGCGCGAGCAGTACTTC

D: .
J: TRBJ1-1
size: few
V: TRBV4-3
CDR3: CASSQGLYNTEAFF
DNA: TGCGCCAGCAGCCAAGGACTGTATAACACTGAAGCTTTCTTT

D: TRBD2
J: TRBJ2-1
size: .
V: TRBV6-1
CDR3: CASSEKRLAGDNEQFF
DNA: TGTGCCAGCAGTGAAAAAAGACTAGCGGGAGACAATGAGCAGTTCTTC

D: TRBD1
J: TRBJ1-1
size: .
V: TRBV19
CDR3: CASSVLSPHRGLNTEAFF
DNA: TGTGCCAGTAGTGTCTTATCACCTCACAGGGGACTGAACACTGAAGCTTTCTTT

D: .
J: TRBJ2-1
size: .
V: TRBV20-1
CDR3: CSLTRYNEQFF
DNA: TGCAGTTTAACGCGGTACAATGAGCAGTTCTTC

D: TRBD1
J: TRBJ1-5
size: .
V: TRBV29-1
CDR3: CSVGDSYSNQPQHF
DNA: TGCAGCGTTGGGGACAGTTATAGCAATCAGCCCCAGCATTTT

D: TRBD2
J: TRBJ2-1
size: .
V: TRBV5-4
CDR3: CASSLGGGAYNEQFF
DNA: TGTGCCAGCAGCTTGGGCGGGGGGGCTTACAATGAGCAGTTCTTC

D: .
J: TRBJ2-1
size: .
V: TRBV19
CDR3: CATPKRQPSYNEQFF
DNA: TGTGCCACCCCTAAGCGGCAACCTTCCTACAATGAGCAGTTCTTC

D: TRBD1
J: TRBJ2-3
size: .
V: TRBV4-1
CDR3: CASSPLGGQGSTDTQYF
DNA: TGCGCCAGCAGCCCTCTTGGGGGACAGGGAAGCACAGATACGCAGTATTTT

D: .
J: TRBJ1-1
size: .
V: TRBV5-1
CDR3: CASSLATEISEAFF
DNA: TGCGCCAGCAGCTTAGCGACGGAGATCTCTGAAGCTTTCTTT

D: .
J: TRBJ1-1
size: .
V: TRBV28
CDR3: CASSLLGRAGGLNTEAFF
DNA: TGTGCCAGCAGTTTATTAGGACGGGCGGGGGGATTGAACACTGAAGCTTTCTTT

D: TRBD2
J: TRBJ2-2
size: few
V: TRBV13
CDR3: CASSRTSGRWDTGELFF
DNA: TGTGCCAGCAGCCGAACTAGCGGGAGGTGGGACACCGGGGAGCTGTTTTTT

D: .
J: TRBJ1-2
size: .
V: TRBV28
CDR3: CASSSNYYGYTF
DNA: TGTGCCAGCAGTTCCAATTACTATGGCTACACCTTC

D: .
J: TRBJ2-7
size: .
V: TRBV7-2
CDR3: CASSRTQGAGTASYEQYF
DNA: TGTGCCAGCAGCCGGACCCAGGGCGCGGGGACAGCCTCCTACGAGCAGTACTTC

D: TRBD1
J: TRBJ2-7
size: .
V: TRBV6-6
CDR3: CASSRGDRGRGYEQYF
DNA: TGTGCCAGCAGTCGGGGGGACAGGGGAAGGGGCTACGAGCAGTACTTC

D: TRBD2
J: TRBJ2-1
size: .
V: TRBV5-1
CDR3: CASSSDVAGGLKGGEQFF
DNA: TGCGCCAGCAGCTCGGATGTGGCGGGGGGGCTAAAAGGAGGTGAGCAGTTCTTC

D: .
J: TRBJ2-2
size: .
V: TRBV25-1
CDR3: CASSEYGRAWPGELFF
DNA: TGTGCCAGCAGTGAATATGGCAGGGCGTGGCCCGGGGAGCTGTTTTTT

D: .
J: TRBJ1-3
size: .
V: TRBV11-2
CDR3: CASSLTVLSGFSGNTIYF
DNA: TGTGCCAGCAGCTTAACGGTACTCAGCGGTTTCTCTGGAAACACCATATATTTT

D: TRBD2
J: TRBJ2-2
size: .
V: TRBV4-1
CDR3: CASSQVVLAANTGELFF
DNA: TGCGCCAGCAGCCAAGTGGTACTAGCGGCAAATACCGGGGAGCTGTTTTTT

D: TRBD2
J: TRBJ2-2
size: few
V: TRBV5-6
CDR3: CASSLGLATGELFF
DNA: TGTGCCAGCAGCTTGGGACTAGCCACCGGGGAGCTGTTTTTT

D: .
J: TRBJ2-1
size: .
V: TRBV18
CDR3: CASSPTQGSYNEQFF
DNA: TGTGCCAGCTCACCTACACAGGGCTCCTACAATGAGCAGTTCTTC

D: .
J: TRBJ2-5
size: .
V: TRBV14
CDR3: CASSPGETQYF
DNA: TGTGCCAGCAGCCCCGGGGAGACCCAGTACTTC

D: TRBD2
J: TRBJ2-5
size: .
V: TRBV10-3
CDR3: CAISESGLAGDQETQYF
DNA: TGTGCCATCAGTGAGTCGGGGCTAGCGGGAGACCAAGAGACCCAGTACTTC

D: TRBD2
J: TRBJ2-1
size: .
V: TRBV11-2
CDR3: CASSLVSGSTYNEQFF
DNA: TGTGCCAGCAGCTTAGTCAGCGGGAGCACCTACAATGAGCAGTTCTTC

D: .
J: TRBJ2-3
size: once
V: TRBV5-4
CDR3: CASSSFSGTTPDTQYF
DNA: TGTGCCAGCAGCTCTTTCTCCGGGACAACACCAGATACGCAGTATTTT

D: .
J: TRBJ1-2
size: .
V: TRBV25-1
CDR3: CATFYRGDGHGYTF
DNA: TGTGCCACCTTCTACCGGGGGGACGGACATGGCTACACCTTC

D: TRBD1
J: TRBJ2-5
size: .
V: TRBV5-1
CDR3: CASSLGTGQEAQYF
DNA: TGCGCCAGCAGCTTGGGGACAGGGCAGGAGGCCCAGTACTTC

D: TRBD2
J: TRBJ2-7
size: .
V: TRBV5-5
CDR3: CASSLAGSYEQYF
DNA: TGTGCCAGCAGTTTAGCGGGCTCCTACGAGCAGTACTTC

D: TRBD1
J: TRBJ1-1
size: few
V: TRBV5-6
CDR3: CASRFKDRASTEAFF
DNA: TGTGCCAGCAGGTTCAAGGACAGGGCTAGCACTGAAGCTTTCTTT

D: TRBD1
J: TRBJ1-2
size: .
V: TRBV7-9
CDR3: CASRREVTGEDGYTF
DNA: TGTGCCAGCAGGAGGGAGGTGACAGGGGAGGATGGCTACACCTTC

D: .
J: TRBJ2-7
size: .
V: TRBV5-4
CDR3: CASSPGRQGSWEQYF
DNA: TGTGCCAGCAGCCCTGGGCGGCAGGGGTCTTGGGAGCAGTACTTC

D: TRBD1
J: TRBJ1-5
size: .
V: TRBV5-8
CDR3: CASRTTGVGNQPQHF
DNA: TGTGCCAGCAGAACCACAGGGGTCGGCAATCAGCCCCAGCATTTT

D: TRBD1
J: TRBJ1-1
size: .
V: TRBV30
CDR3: CAWASQGATFF
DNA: TGTGCCTGGGCCTCACAGGGGGCGACTTTCTTT

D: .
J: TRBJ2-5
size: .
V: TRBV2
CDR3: CASRTSFRWETQYF
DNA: TGTGCCAGCAGGACTAGTTTCAGGTGGGAGACCCAGTACTTC

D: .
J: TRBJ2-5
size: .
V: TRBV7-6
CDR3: CASSLRGGETQYF
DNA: TGTGCCAGCAGCCTTAGGGGGGGGGAGACCCAGTACTTC

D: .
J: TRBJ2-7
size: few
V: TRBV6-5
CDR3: CASTPGDSYEQYF
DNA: TGTGCCAGCACCCCAGGCGACTCCTACGAGCAGTACTTC

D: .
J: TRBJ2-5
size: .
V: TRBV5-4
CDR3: CASSSVQAETQYF
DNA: TGTGCCAGCAGCTCCGTGCAGGCAGAGACCCAGTACTTC

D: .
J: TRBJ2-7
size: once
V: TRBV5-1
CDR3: CASSPPNRVWAYEQYF
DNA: TGCGCCAGCAGCCCACCGAACAGGGTCTGGGCCTACGAGCAGTACTTC

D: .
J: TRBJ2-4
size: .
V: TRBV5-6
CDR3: CASSPSAASNIQYF
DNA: TGTGCCAGCAGCCCATCCGCGGCCTCAAACATTCAGTACTTC

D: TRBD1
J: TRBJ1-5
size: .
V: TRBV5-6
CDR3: CASSSGQGSWGFGPQHF
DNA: TGTGCCAGCAGCTCGGGACAGGGTTCGTGGGGATTCGGGCCCCAGCATTTT

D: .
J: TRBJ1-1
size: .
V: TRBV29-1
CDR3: CSVEDLGREGTEAFF
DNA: TGCAGCGTTGAAGATCTCGGCAGGGAGGGGACTGAAGCTTTCTTT

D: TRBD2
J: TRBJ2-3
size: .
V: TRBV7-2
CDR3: CASSLSSGGTDTQYF
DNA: TGTGCCAGCAGCTTGAGTAGCGGGGGCACAGATACGCAGTATTTT

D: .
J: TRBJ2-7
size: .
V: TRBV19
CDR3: CASSIRTGRYEQYF
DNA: TGTGCCAGTAGTATAAGAACAGGACGCTACGAGCAGTACTTC

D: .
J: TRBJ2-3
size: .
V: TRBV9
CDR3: CASSLARPTDTQYF
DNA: TGTGCCAGCAGCCTAGCTAGACCTACAGATACGCAGTATTTT